This is a list of T cell receptor beta chains from one sample in a study of blood T cell repertoires in COVID-19. Data came from immunoSEQ multiplex PCR; TCRdb stores just in-frame clones and leaves some out. There are around 190,000 clones in the sample; approximately 88% occur only once, and 9% to 12% lies in the top ten. The source material was PBMCs or T cells enriched from blood (not recorded which). The receptor source for this set is a man aged 18-30 years with acute COVID-19. Both conserved end residues are part of each CDR3. The order of the fields is clone size, V gene, J gene, D gene, CDR3 DNA, CDR3 protein. The D gene is left open where the match is weak. A row's size may be missing; if present it is once, few, many or a size class.

.	TRBV9	TRBJ2-2	TRBD1	TGTGCCAGCAGCCAGGGACAGAACAAAAACACCGGGGAGCTGTTTTTT	CASSQGQNKNTGELFF
.	TRBV11-2	TRBJ2-3	TRBD2	TGTGCCAGCAGCGGATATAGCGGGAGATCGGCAGATACGCAGTATTTT	CASSGYSGRSADTQYF
.	TRBV3-1/TRBV3-2	TRBJ2-3	TRBD2	TGTGCCAGCAGCCCGGGACTAGCGGGAGCTGGGACAGATACGCAGTATTTT	CASSPGLAGAGTDTQYF
.	TRBV13	TRBJ2-4	.	TGTGCCAGCAGCTTGTCGTCTAAAAACATTCAGTACTTC	CASSLSSKNIQYF
.	TRBV27	TRBJ2-2	TRBD2	TGTGCCAGCAGTGTGACTATGGGACTAGCGGGAGGGAACGGGGAGCTGTTTTTT	CASSVTMGLAGGNGELFF
.	TRBV2	TRBJ1-5	.	TGTGCCAGCAGTGAATCTCGGGGGGGCAATCAGCCCCAGCATTTT	CASSESRGGNQPQHF
.	TRBV27	TRBJ2-5	.	TGTGCCAGCAGGACAGGGACTCGGGAGACCCAGTACTTC	CASRTGTRETQYF
.	TRBV11-2	TRBJ2-2	TRBD2	TGTGTATCTTCGGCTAGCGGGAGCGGGGCACCCGGGGAGCTGTTTTTT	CVSSASGSGAPGELFF
.	TRBV3-1/TRBV3-2	TRBJ1-1	.	TGTGCCAGCAGCCACCAGGGTTACTCGAACACTGAAGCTTTCTTT	CASSHQGYSNTEAFF
.	TRBV29-1	TRBJ1-1	.	TGCAGCGTTGACGGGACTGAAGCTTTCTTT	CSVDGTEAFF
.	TRBV30	TRBJ2-6	TRBD1	TGTGCCTGGAGTAGCACAGGGGTGTCTGGGGCCAACGTCCTGACTTTC	CAWSSTGVSGANVLTF
.	TRBV3-1/TRBV3-2	TRBJ2-1	TRBD2	TGTGCCAGCAGCCCCCGGGGGACTAGCCGATCCTACAATGAGCAGTTCTTC	CASSPRGTSRSYNEQFF
.	TRBV5-1	TRBJ1-3	TRBD1	TGCGCCAGCAGCCTGGGGACAGCTCTTGGAAACACCATATATTTT	CASSLGTALGNTIYF
.	TRBV7-3	TRBJ2-3	.	TGTGCCAGCAGCCCCCGAGGCTTGGGCACAGATACGCAGTATTTT	CASSPRGLGTDTQYF
medium-sized	TRBV24-1	TRBJ2-2	.	TGTGCCACCCGGACAGACAACACCGGGGAGCTGTTTTTT	CATRTDNTGELFF
.	TRBV3-1/TRBV3-2	TRBJ1-5	.	TGTGCCAGCAGCCAAACCCAGAGCAATCAGCCCCAGCATTTT	CASSQTQSNQPQHF
.	TRBV5-4	TRBJ1-2	.	TGTGCCAGCAGCTTTAGGGGGGGGGCCTATGGCTACACCTTC	CASSFRGGAYGYTF
few	TRBV30	TRBJ2-1	.	TGTGCCTGGAGTGATGGAGGCTCCTACAATGAGCAGTTCTTC	CAWSDGGSYNEQFF
.	TRBV9	TRBJ1-6	TRBD1	TGTGCCAGCAGCGTTGGGACAGGGGTCTCTGGTTCACCCCTCCACTTT	CASSVGTGVSGSPLHF
.	TRBV6-5	TRBJ1-5	.	TGTGCCAGCAAACCAACAGGGTTGGGTCAGCCCCAGCATTTT	CASKPTGLGQPQHF